This TCR beta chain was observed in a study of blood T cell repertoires in COVID-19 (TCRdb year 2020). Broadly, across the study: The collaborator samples originated in the United States, Italy and Spain and spanned the acute and convalescent phases of COVID-19. The prospective study material was composed of cDNA or gDNA derived from T cells, B-cell-depleted T cells, or PBMCs. Deeply sampled blood TCRbeta repertoires from subjects exposed to, actively infected with, or recovered from COVID-19 were included in the dataset. The repertoires were made available in a free public database intended to serve as a resource for research on the immune response to SARS-CoV-2. The samples were drawn from two sources: the first 160 participants of the ongoing ImmuneRACE study, and 1,254 subjects contributed by 6 global collaborators. Sample metadata almost always included a de-identified subject ID, COVID-19 status, age in years and sex. Where available, HLA class I and class II types were obtained from metadata supplied by the sample provider rather than from assay-based typing.

Of note for this clone: The clone's antigen remains unknown. No qualities accompany the bases; no much larger clone lies one base away.

The collaborating institutions used their own protocols to collect whole blood in K2EDTA tubes. For TCRbeta analysis, collaborators shipped samples in one of three forms: frozen whole blood, isolated PBMCs, or DNA extracted from either of those sample types. The immunoSEQ Assay, a bias-controlled multiplex PCR, was used to amplify TCRbeta CDR3 regions from genomic DNA. As for how the authors treated the data: The number of nucleated cells in each sample was estimated by amplification of reference gene primers within the assay. To quantify the absolute abundance of each unique TCRbeta CDR3 rearrangement, sequence reads were collapsed and filtered. For each sample, productive Simpson clonality was calculated as the square root of Simpson's diversity index across productive rearrangements. TCRdb stores this immuneACCESS table with in-frame sequences only. Part of the clones is absent; in the studies checked, under half of the shortfall reflects unresolved V genes, and no reason is known for the rest. V, J and clone size reflect that table, while D and trimming were determined from the DNA. This sample is represented by over 200,000 clones; about 86% of them were singletons. The ten largest clonotypes hold approximately 6% of the sample.

V and J are trimmed by 2 bases and 6 bases, and the gene matches miss 4 bases of the junction. Taken from the germline V gene, the CDR1 and CDR2 loops are SGHDT and YYEEEE. Including the terminal cysteine and phenylalanine, the CDR3 comprises 13 residues. CDR3 DNA only is kept here, 39 bases in frame from base 1. Results and caveats for the whole study, not just this receptor: The amount of clinical and demographic metadata varied by source and participant and was provided uncurated.

The specimen was peripheral blood. The V and J segments used are TRBV5-6 and TRBJ2-5; the junction holds 7 bases that match TRBD2. The source is a man at least 80 years old with acute or convalescent COVID-19. The CDR3 has the sequence CASSFGLVKTQYF. The DNA sequence is given as TGTGCCAGCAGCTTTGGACTAGTGAAGACCCAGTACTTC. When the CDR3 is completed using the reference TRBV5-6 and TRBJ2-5 genes on either side, the full variable domain is DAGVTQSPTHLIKTRGQQVTLRCSPKSGHDTVSWYQQALGQGPQFIFQYYEEEERQRGNFPDRFSGHQFPNYSSELNVNALLLGDSALYLCASSFGLVKTQYFGPGTRLLVL.